A selection of T cell receptor beta chains follows, all from one sample in a study of human T cells and chemical hapten exposure. TCRdb re-called the RACE reads with MiXCR, one entry per CDR3 protein. The sample lists 80,000 or so distinct CDR3 sequences; around 10% were seen once. Sequencing was performed on whole blood, taken in connection with sensitization to the hapten diphenylcyclopropenone (DPC). Receptors were obtained from a woman in her forties or fifties with alopecia areata. Some clones in this sample may be carry-over from other donors' samples. Each CDR3 is given with its conserved first and last residue. A D gene is named only where the DNA matches it firmly. Clone size, where shown, is once, few, many, or a class for clones that have expanded.

CDR3 length: 19
clone size: few
D gene: TRBD2
J gene: TRBJ2-7
V gene: TRBV9
CDR3 protein: CASSPRGSGGPKSSYEQYF
CDR3 DNA: TGTGCCAGCAGCCCCCGGGGTAGCGGGGGACCCAAGAGCTCCTACGAGCAGTACTTC

CDR3 length: 13
clone size: many
D gene: .
J gene: TRBJ2-7
V gene: TRBV25-1
CDR3 protein: CASSGSVVYEQYF
CDR3 DNA: TGTGCCAGCAGCGGTTCCGTGGTGTACGAGCAGTACTTC

CDR3 length: 15
clone size: few
D gene: .
J gene: TRBJ1-2
V gene: TRBV9
CDR3 protein: CASSPRQSSNYGYTF
CDR3 DNA: TGTGCCAGCAGCCCACGACAGAGTTCTAACTATGGCTACACCTTC

CDR3 length: 14
clone size: many
D gene: .
J gene: TRBJ2-5
V gene: TRBV4-2
CDR3 protein: CASSQEVYQETQYF
CDR3 DNA: TGTGCCAGCAGCCAAGAAGTGTACCAAGAGACCCAGTACTTC

CDR3 length: 15
clone size: .
D gene: TRBD1
J gene: TRBJ1-1
V gene: TRBV9
CDR3 protein: CASSVRGRGVTEAFF
CDR3 DNA: TGTGCCAGCAGCGTCAGGGGGCGCGGGGTCACTGAAGCTTTCTTT

CDR3 length: 14
clone size: many
D gene: .
J gene: TRBJ2-1
V gene: TRBV7-2
CDR3 protein: CASSPHFNYNEQFF
CDR3 DNA: TGTGCCAGCAGCCCACACTTTAACTACAATGAGCAGTTCTTC

CDR3 length: 13
clone size: .
D gene: TRBD2
J gene: TRBJ2-7
V gene: TRBV29-1
CDR3 protein: CSVSRGDSYEQYF
CDR3 DNA: TGCAGCGTTTCGCGGGGGGACTCCTACGAGCAGTACTTC

CDR3 length: 14
clone size: few
D gene: .
J gene: TRBJ1-5
V gene: TRBV19
CDR3 protein: CASSIGLSNQPQHF
CDR3 DNA: TGTGCCAGTAGTATCGGGTTAAGCAATCAGCCCCAGCATTTT

CDR3 length: 11
clone size: .
D gene: TRBD1
J gene: TRBJ2-7
V gene: TRBV11-2
CDR3 protein: CASTLRDRGNF
CDR3 DNA: TGTGCCAGCACCCTTAGGGACAGGGGTAACTTC

CDR3 length: 12
clone size: .
D gene: .
J gene: TRBJ2-1
V gene: TRBV9
CDR3 protein: CASSEGYNEQFF
CDR3 DNA: TGTGCCAGCAGCGAGGGGTATAATGAGCAGTTCTTC

CDR3 length: 19
clone size: many
D gene: TRBD1
J gene: TRBJ2-7
V gene: TRBV7-6
CDR3 protein: CASSLAPGQGKKVSYEQYF
CDR3 DNA: TGTGCCAGCAGCTTAGCGCCGGGACAGGGAAAAAAGGTCTCCTACGAGCAGTACTTC

CDR3 length: 13
clone size: .
D gene: TRBD2
J gene: TRBJ2-7
V gene: TRBV29-1
CDR3 protein: CSAAGLRSYEQYF
CDR3 DNA: TGCAGCGCAGCGGGACTTCGGTCCTACGAGCAGTACTTC

CDR3 length: 13
clone size: many
D gene: .
J gene: TRBJ2-2
V gene: TRBV11-2
CDR3 protein: CASSFESFGELFF
CDR3 DNA: TGTGCCAGCAGCTTCGAGTCGTTCGGGGAGCTGTTTTTT

CDR3 length: 14
clone size: .
D gene: TRBD1
J gene: TRBJ2-7
V gene: TRBV28
CDR3 protein: CASRTPQGTYEQYF
CDR3 DNA: TGTGCCAGCAGAACTCCACAGGGGACCTACGAGCAGTACTTC

CDR3 length: 13
clone size: many
D gene: .
J gene: TRBJ1-2
V gene: TRBV7-2
CDR3 protein: CASSLGKDYGYTF
CDR3 DNA: TGTGCCAGCAGCTTAGGGAAAGACTATGGCTACACCTTC

CDR3 length: 15
clone size: many
D gene: .
J gene: TRBJ2-1
V gene: TRBV28
CDR3 protein: CASSGGGPTYNEQFF
CDR3 DNA: TGTGCCAGCAGTGGGGGCGGTCCGACCTACAATGAGCAGTTCTTC